This passage covers 29 T cell receptor beta chains from one sample sequenced in a study of post-analysis software for immune sequencing data. Study outcomes and limitations: Included in a set of four or five TRBV segments more frequent in patients than controls were TRBV5-6, TRBV5-1 and TRBV20-1.

Every TCR beta cDNA library bore unique molecular identifiers. MiXCR, run by TCRdb on the PCR reads, gives a single entry per CDR3 protein. The sample carries fewer than 600,000 distinct CDR3 sequences, under 55% recorded once. Antigens for these TCRs are unknown. Specimen: blood. These receptors were taken from a girl aged 5 to 17 with multiple sclerosis.

The chain couples TRBV27 to TRBJ1-4; the D is unclear. The germline V gene has CDR1 MNHEY and CDR2 SMNVEV (reference sequence). The V end lost 4 bases, the J end lost 1 base, and 7 bases lay between the germline ends. CDR3 length equals 14 residues. This CDR3 reads CASSSSLTNEKLFF. The CDR3 bases are TGTGCCAGCAGTTCCAGCTTAACTAATGAAAAACTGTTTTTT.

The chain employs TRBV18 and TRBJ2-7; 9 positions match TRBD1. J lost 4 bases, V lost 6 bases, and 10 bases had no gene match. CDR1 and CDR2 from the germline V gene are KGHSH and LQKENI. This CDR3 region has 15 residues. DNA for the CDR3: TGTGCCAGCTCCCTCCTGGGGGACAGGGCTTACGAGCAGTACTTC. It translates to CASSLLGDRAYEQYF.

This clonotype was counted only a few times. The chain employs TRBV27 and TRBJ1-1; D is uncertain. Trimming shortened V by 3 bases and J by 4 bases, and 12 bases separated the two germline ends. The CDR3 is 14 amino acids. Germline CDR1 reads MNHEY; CDR2 reads SMNVEV (reference sequence). Written as DNA, the CDR3 is TGTGCCAGCAGTTTTAATAGCCTTATCACTGAAGCTTTCTTT. Protein: CASSFNSLITEAFF.

The rearrangement joins TRBV20-1 to TRBJ1-1; 10 bases match TRBD1. The CDR3 is 13 amino acids. CDR1 is DFQATT, CDR2 SNEGSKA, per germline (reference sequence). With V trimmed by 6 bases and J by 1 base, 2 bases remained unmatched. CDR3 DNA: TGCAGTGCAAGACAGGGGGCGAACACTGAAGCTTTCTTT. Protein: CSARQGANTEAFF.

This clonotype was observed a few times. The chain uses TRBV12-3 or TRBV12-4 and TRBJ2-3, with 7 bases identical to TRBD1. The CDR3 runs 17 residues. V shed 5 bases, J shed 1 base, and the junction held 12 bases outside the gene matches. CDR3 in amino acids: CASSLSLTGTRTDTQYF. CDR3 DNA sequence: TGTGCCAGCAGTCTATCCTTGACAGGGACGCGCACAGATACGCAGTATTTT.

The rearrangement uses TRBV20-1 and TRBJ2-3; the D gene is possibly TRBD2 (5 bases). Germline V lookup: CDR1 DFQATT, CDR2 SNEGSKA (reference sequence). The CDR3 runs 14 residues. Between the trimmed V and J ends, which lost 1 base and 0 bases, there was a span of 8 bases. The CDR3 loop is CSARVGGSTDTQYF. The DNA for the CDR3 is TGCAGTGCTAGAGTGGGCGGGAGCACAGATACGCAGTATTTT.

This clonotype has a handful of counts. This chain uses TRBV7-9 with TRBJ2-5, with D unclear. This CDR3 spans 14 amino acids. CDR1 is SEHNR and CDR2 is FQNEAQ in the germline V gene (reference sequence). Deletions cut 2 bases from V and 1 base from J, with 8 bases between. The CDR3 nucleotides are TGTGCCAGCAGCTTAACGCAGTCCCAAGAGACCCAGTACTTC. Translation: CASSLTQSQETQYF.

The V call is TRBV24-1, the J call TRBJ1-1; tentatively, D is TRBD1 (6 bases). Per germline, CDR1 KGHDR and CDR2 SFDVKD. The CDR3 is 15 amino acids. Trimming shortened V by 2 bases and J by 1 base, and 10 bases separated the two germline ends. The CDR3 sequence is CATSDSGQTNTEAFF. CDR3 DNA: TGTGCCACCAGTGATTCGGGACAAACGAACACTGAAGCTTTCTTT.

This CDR3 reads CASSLGLETGEQFF. In DNA form, the CDR3 reads TGCGCCAGCAGCTTGGGTCTGGAGACAGGTGAGCAGTTCTTC. The V gene is TRBV5-1, the J gene TRBJ2-1, with D possibly TRBD1 on 6 matching bases. V shed 0 bases and J shed 9 bases, with 13 bases lying between them. CDR3 length: 14 amino acids. The germline gives CDR1 SGHRS, CDR2 YFSETQ.

Comment on this clonotype: At one of its ends the junction is not consistent with the germline gene, which may arise from a read error. CDR3 sequence (DNA): TGCAGTGCTGGAGACAGGGTGGGCGAGACCCAGTACTTC. This codes for CSAGDRVGETQYF. The J gene is TRBJ2-5, the V gene TRBV20-1; 7 bases are shared with TRBD1. The CDR3 totals 13 residues. Germline V gene sequence: CDR1 DFQATT, CDR2 SNEGSKA (reference sequence).

This chain connects TRBV20-1 to TRBJ2-3, with D hard to call. This CDR3 has 15 residues. Trimming removed 0 bases from V and 3 bases from J, with 13 bases in between. Germline V CDR1 and CDR2: DFQATT, SNEGSKA (reference sequence). The CDR3, as DNA: TGCAGTGCTAGAGATCTCAGGCGCCAGACAGATACGCAGTATTTT. Its protein product is CSARDLRRQTDTQYF.

The V and J genes are TRBV6-2 or TRBV6-3 and TRBJ2-4; 10 nucleotides line up with TRBD1. The germline V gene encodes CDR1 MNHEY and CDR2 SVGEGT. The CDR3 loop spans 14 amino acids. Trimming at V came to 5 bases and at J to 13 bases, leaving 11 bases not matched to a gene. The CDR3 region has the DNA TGTGCCAGCAGTCACATGACAGGGGGCGGCAAGCAGTACTTC. Translating gives CASSHMTGGGKQYF.

The chain joins TRBV27 to TRBJ2-3; D unclear. Germline V lookup: CDR1 MNHEY, CDR2 SMNVEV (reference sequence). V shed 3 bases and J shed 0 bases, with 7 bases lying between them. The CDR3 loop spans 14 amino acids. As DNA, the CDR3 is TGTGCCAGCAGTTTCGTGGCTAGCACAGATACGCAGTATTTT. Residues: CASSFVASTDTQYF.

V and J are TRBV11-3 and TRBJ2-3; 8 nucleotides line up with TRBD1. CDR1 SGHNT and CDR2 YENEEA come from the germline V gene. The junction had 4 bases not matched to a gene; V was cut back by 5 bases and J by 0 bases. The CDR3 length is 15 residues. CDR3 sequence (DNA): TGTGCCAGCAGCAAGAGACAGGGGAGCACAGATACGCAGTATTTT. Protein sequence: CASSKRQGSTDTQYF. Drawing the rest from reference TRBV11-3 and TRBJ2-3, the complete variable domain is EAGVVQSPRYKIIEKKQPVAFWCNPISGHNTLYWYLQNLGQGPELLIRYENEEAVDDSQLPKDRFSAERLKGVDSTLKIQPAELGDSAVYLCASSKRQGSTDTQYFGPGTRLTVL.

The chain uses TRBV7-8 and TRBJ2-7; TRBD1 aligns across 8 bases. Unmatched junction bases numbered 19, after V lost 1 base and J lost 2 bases. This CDR3 region has 20 residues. The germline V gene has CDR1 SGHVS and CDR2 FQNEAQ. The CDR3 coding sequence is TGTGCCAGCAGCTTAGTGCCGGAAGTCGAAGTCGGGACAGGCACCTACGAGCAGTACTTC. The encoded protein is CASSLVPEVEVGTGTYEQYF.

This clonotype has more than one count but fewer than ten. This chain uses TRBV29-1 with TRBJ2-3; TRBD2 is a possible D gene (6 bases). Trimming cost V 4 bases and J 0 bases, with 8 bases left between them. The CDR3 runs to 13 residues. Germline assignment: CDR1 SQVTM and CDR2 ANQGSEA. The CDR3 region has the DNA TGCAGCGTTGTGGAGGGTAGCACAGATACGCAGTATTTT. Translation: CSVVEGSTDTQYF.

The V gene is TRBV28, the J gene TRBJ2-6; D uncertain. Germline CDR1 and CDR2: MDHEN and SYDVKM. There are 16 residues in the CDR3. Trimming removed 5 bases at V and 0 bases at J, with 11 bases between. CDR3 nucleotides: TGTGCCAGCAGTGAACAAGCAAGCTCTGGGGCCAACGTCCTGACTTTC. It yields the protein CASSEQASSGANVLTF. Drawing the rest from reference TRBV28 and TRBJ2-6, the complete variable domain is DVKVTQSSRYLVKRTGEKVFLECVQDMDHENMFWYRQDPGLGLRLIYFSYDVKMKEKGDIPEGYSVSREKKERFSLILESASTNQTSMYLCASSEQASSGANVLTFGAGSRLTVL.

This chain joins TRBV10-3 and TRBJ2-7; TRBD2 aligns across 11 bases. V gave up 4 bases and J gave up 6 bases; unmatched junction bases: 8. This CDR3 spans 15 amino acids. Germline CDR1 ENHRY, CDR2 SYGVKD. The CDR3 region is CAISGDLAGGSEQYF. In DNA, the CDR3 is TGTGCCATCAGTGGAGACCTAGCGGGAGGTTCCGAGCAGTACTTC.

This clonotype was seen ten or more times. V is TRBV6-5 and J is TRBJ2-7, with TRBD2 as a possible D gene (6 bases). V gave up 8 bases and J gave up 0 bases, with 20 bases separating them. CDR3 length: 16 amino acids. Germline assignment: CDR1 MNHEY and CDR2 SVGAGI. CDR3 region: CASRGTDNLRSYEQYF. For the CDR3, the DNA is TGTGCCAGCCGGGGGACGGATAACCTCCGCTCCTACGAGCAGTACTTC.

Concerning this clonotype: One junction end disagrees with the germline gene, perhaps due to a read error. The chain joins TRBV5-1 to TRBJ2-3; D is ambiguous. CDR3 size: 14 residues. Germline V CDR1 and CDR2: SGHRS, YFSETQ. Here the CDR3 reads CASNLASPSDTQYF. The CDR3 bases are TGCGCCAGCAACTTGGCGAGTCCTTCAGATACGCAGTATTTT.

J is TRBJ1-2 and V is TRBV7-9; D is ambiguous. The CDR3 length is 14 residues. V was clipped by 11 bases and J by 0 bases, with 16 bases between them. Germline CDR1 SEHNR, CDR2 FQNEAQ (reference sequence). For the CDR3, the DNA is TGTGCCGGACGATCAGACGGGGCTAACTATGGCTACACCTTC. Translating gives CAGRSDGANYGYTF.

The chain carries TRBV20-1 and TRBJ2-7; 10 nucleotides match TRBD2. The CDR3 is 16 residues long. Germline V gene lookup returns CDR1 DFQATT and CDR2 SNEGSKA (reference sequence). The V segment lost 0 bases and the J segment 4 bases; nucleotides outside the gene matches: 9. The CDR3 sequence is CSARDWLAGVRYEQYF. The DNA of the CDR3 is TGCAGTGCTAGAGATTGGCTAGCGGGAGTAAGGTACGAGCAGTACTTC.

The chain employs TRBV3-1 and TRBJ2-7; 7 nucleotides align to TRBD1. The V and J ends lost 0 bases and 5 bases, in that order; junction bases with no gene match: 10. CDR1 is LGHDT and CDR2 is YNNKEL in the germline V gene (reference sequence). This CDR3 is built from 16 residues. CDR3: CASSQDLRQGVHEQYF. DNA for the CDR3: TGTGCCAGCAGCCAAGACCTAAGACAGGGCGTCCACGAGCAGTACTTC.

This clonotype was seen only a few times. As DNA, the CDR3 is TGTGCCAGCAGTTCTCCCACAGGGATGGGCGCTGGGGCCAACGTCCTGACTTTC. As protein: CASSSPTGMGAGANVLTF. The J gene is TRBJ2-6, the V gene TRBV6-5; possible D gene TRBD1, 6 bases. Per germline, CDR1 MNHEY and CDR2 SVGAGI. V gave up 4 bases and J gave up 2 bases, with 18 bases separating them. The CDR3 loop spans 18 amino acids.

This chain links TRBV9 with TRBJ2-1, with 11 nucleotides matching TRBD2. CDR1 SGDLS and CDR2 YYNGEE come from the germline V gene. The CDR3 covers 15 residues. V shed 3 bases, J shed 5 bases, and the junction held 4 bases outside the gene matches. As DNA, the CDR3 is TGTGCCAGCAGCGCCGGGACTAGCGGAGACAATGAGCAGTTCTTC. Protein: CASSAGTSGDNEQFF.

This clonotype has only a few counts. This rearrangement joins TRBV27 to TRBJ1-2, with no clear D. V was clipped by 7 bases and J by 3 bases, with 24 bases between them. CDR1 is MNHEY and CDR2 is SMNVEV in the germline V gene (reference sequence). The CDR3 contains 17 residues. This CDR3 is CASKGGLWGSAHYGYTF. The CDR3 DNA reads as TGTGCCAGCAAAGGTGGGCTTTGGGGATCGGCACACTATGGCTACACCTTC.

The rearrangement links TRBV2 to TRBJ2-1; 8 bases are shared with TRBD1. This CDR3 spans 15 amino acids. Germline-derived CDR1 and CDR2 are SNHLY and FYNNEI. The J segment lost 7 bases and the V segment lost 3 bases, leaving 8 bases of the junction unmatched. In nucleotides, the CDR3 is TGTGCCAGCAGTGAGGGGCAGGGGGCCGGAAATGAGCAGTTCTTC. Translation: CASSEGQGAGNEQFF.

This clonotype was counted a few times. The V gene is TRBV5-1, the J gene TRBJ2-1; D is ambiguous. CDR3 length: 15 residues. Germline assignment: CDR1 SGHRS and CDR2 YFSETQ. Trimming stripped 0 bases from V and 1 base from J, with 8 bases between. The CDR3 region is CASSLEGRSYNEQFF. For the CDR3, the DNA is TGCGCCAGCAGCTTGGAGGGTCGGTCCTACAATGAGCAGTTCTTC.

Notes on this clonotype: A read error may account for a junction end that differs from germline. The genes are TRBV27 and TRBJ1-2, with 8 nucleotides matching TRBD1. This CDR3 has 14 residues. Germline-derived CDR1 and CDR2 are MNHEY and SMNVEV (reference sequence). DNA of the CDR3: TGTGCCAGCAGTTTGAACAGGGGGAACTATGGCTGCACCTTC. Protein product: CASSLNRGNYGCTF.